These 29 T cell receptor beta chains share one sample of origin, sequenced in a study of T-cell reconstitution after alpha-beta-depleted transplantation in children. Unique molecular identifiers were incorporated during preparation of the TCRbeta library. TCRdb independently ran MiXCR on the PCR reads; one entry per CDR3 protein. The data show 600,000 or so distinct CDR3 sequences, 23% seen once. This specimen consisted of PBMCs, mostly from graft donor cells, obtained 360 days after TCRalphabeta/CD19-depleted stem cell transplant. Source of these receptors: a boy under two years old who had a stem cell transplant for acute myeloid leukemia, so the T cells may come from the graft donor.

The chain combines TRBV6-1 with TRBJ2-1; 9 bases map to TRBD2. The length of the CDR3 is 16 residues. CDR1 and CDR2 (germline): MNHNS, SASEGT. V lost 2 bases to trimming and J lost 4 bases; unmatched junction nucleotides: 6. DNA for the CDR3: TGTGCCAGCAGTGAAAAGCTAGCGGGGAATTACAATGAGCAGTTCTTC. Protein sequence: CASSEKLAGNYNEQFF.

This clonotype was picked up a small number of times. This rearrangement joins TRBV12-5 to TRBJ2-5, with 7 bases matching TRBD1. The ends lost 1 base at V and 5 bases at J; junction bases unmatched: 7. Germline values: CDR1 LGHNT, CDR2 FRNRAP. The CDR3 has 15 amino acids. The CDR3 protein is CASGLAPEDRETQYF. In DNA, the CDR3 is TGTGCTAGTGGTTTGGCCCCGGAGGACAGGGAGACCCAGTACTTC.

V gene TRBV4-3 combines with J gene TRBJ2-7; 7 nucleotides match TRBD1. From germline, CDR1 is LGHNA and CDR2 YSLEER. CDR3 length equals 16 residues. The V segment lost 4 bases and the J segment 5 bases; nucleotides outside the gene matches: 14. CDR3: CASSLTLETGTDEQYF. Here the CDR3 DNA reads TGCGCCAGCAGCCTCACTCTCGAGACAGGGACGGACGAGCAGTACTTC.

The chain has TRBV27 and TRBJ1-1; weak D call: TRBD1 (6 bases). The CDR3 runs to 14 residues. The V end lost 9 bases, the J end lost 3 bases, and 17 bases lay between the germline ends. From germline, CDR1 is MNHEY and CDR2 SMNVEV (reference sequence). In DNA form, the CDR3 reads TGTGCCAGTACAACCCTACAGGGTCACACTGAAGCTTTCTTT. As protein: CASTTLQGHTEAFF.

This clonotype came up many times. CDR3 bases: TGTGCCATCAGTGAGATGGGGGGGGGCACCTACGAGCAGTACGTC. This sequence encodes CAISEMGGGTYEQYV. The chain links TRBV10-3 to TRBJ2-7, with TRBD2 as a possible D gene (7 bases). Germline values: CDR1 ENHRY, CDR2 SYGVKD. The CDR3 extends over 15 amino acids. Trimming removed 2 bases from V and 2 bases from J, with 13 bases in between.

This clonotype has at least ten counts. The chain employs TRBV5-6 and TRBJ2-1; 7 bases are a match to TRBD1. V was clipped by 1 base and J by 4 bases; unmatched bases: 8. This CDR3 comprises 16 residues. CDR1 SGHDT and CDR2 YYEEEE come from the germline V gene. The CDR3 spells CASSLPTTGQYNEQFF. Written as DNA, the CDR3 is TGTGCCAGCAGCTTGCCCACGACGGGACAGTACAATGAGCAGTTCTTC.

This clonotype was detected many times. This sequence joins TRBV5-6 and TRBJ2-2; D is perhaps TRBD1 (5 bases). This CDR3 is built from 15 residues. Trimming took 4 bases from V and 2 from J, leaving 12 bases between them. The germline V gene has CDR1 SGHDT and CDR2 YYEEEE. Written as DNA, the CDR3 is TGTGCCAGCAGCAATACCCAGGGAAACACCGGGGAGCTGTTTTTT. Its protein product is CASSNTQGNTGELFF.

This clonotype was counted a few times. CDR3 nucleotide sequence: TGTGCCATCAGTGAGTCGGGGAGTTCCTACGAGCAGTACTTC. Translation: CAISESGSSYEQYF. This chain uses TRBV10-3 with TRBJ2-7; D is perhaps TRBD2 (5 bases). This CDR3 region has 14 residues. Germline V gene sequence: CDR1 ENHRY, CDR2 SYGVKD. V was shortened by 0 bases and J by 1 base, with 7 bases between the two germline ends.

The chain uses TRBV3-1 and TRBJ2-2; tentative D call: TRBD1 (6 bases). This CDR3 is built from 15 residues. Trimming removed 7 bases from V and 5 bases from J, with 17 bases in between. Germline V gives CDR1 LGHDT, CDR2 YNNKEL (reference sequence). The CDR3 nucleotides read TGTGCCAGCACCAACCAATTACAGGGTACCGGGGAGCTGTTTTTT. Amino acids: CASTNQLQGTGELFF.

The J gene is TRBJ2-7, the V gene TRBV4-3, with 11 bases that match TRBD2. The J segment lost 2 bases and the V segment lost 0 bases, leaving 6 bases of the junction unmatched. This CDR3 comprises 17 residues. The germline V gene encodes CDR1 LGHNA and CDR2 YSLEER. The CDR3 loop reads CASSQDLSGGAPYEQYF. In DNA form, the CDR3 reads TGCGCCAGCAGCCAAGATCTTAGCGGGGGGGCCCCCTACGAGCAGTACTTC.

This clonotype has at least ten counts. The CDR3: CSVSPTSGGGETQYF. CDR3 sequence (DNA): TGCAGCGTTTCCCCGACTAGCGGGGGGGGAGAGACCCAGTACTTC. This chain links TRBV29-1 with TRBJ2-5; 14 bases fit TRBD2. Germline loops: CDR1 SQVTM, CDR2 ANQGSEA. The CDR3 is 15 residues long. The V segment lost 5 bases and the J segment 4 bases; nucleotides outside the gene matches: 6.

The chain employs TRBV21-1 and TRBJ1-5; the DNA was not used to check the table's D call, TRBD1. TRBV21-1 is a pseudogene locus. The CDR3 spans 17 residues. The CDR3 is CASSSNRGRYSNQPQHF. CDR3 DNA sequence: TGTGCCAGCAGCAGCAACAGGGGCCGCTATAGCAATCAGCCCCAGCATTTT.

This clonotype appeared many times. V is TRBV30 and J is TRBJ1-4; D might be TRBD1 (5 bases). V lost 3 bases and J 6 bases, leaving 14 bases between the germline ends. This CDR3 is built from 14 residues. Germline loops: CDR1 GTSNPN, CDR2 SVGIG (reference sequence). The CDR3 nucleotides read TGTGCCTGGAGGAAACAGGTACGGGATGAAAAACTGTTTTTT. Translation gives CAWRKQVRDEKLFF.

This clonotype came up a few times. This CDR3 reads CSVEARGTEAFF. The CDR3 coding sequence is TGCAGCGTTGAAGCGAGGGGGACTGAAGCTTTCTTT. The chain uses TRBV29-1 and TRBJ1-1; D may be TRBD1 (6 bases). V lost 1 base to trimming and J lost 5 bases, with 8 bases between them. Germline-derived CDR1 and CDR2 are SQVTM and ANQGSEA. The CDR3 consists of 12 residues. Combining the CDR3 with reference TRBV29-1 and TRBJ1-1 gives the whole variable domain SAVISQKPSRDICQRGTSLTIQCQVDSQVTMMFWYRQQPGQSLTLIATANQGSEATYESGFVIDKFPISRPNLTFSTLTVSNMSPEDSSIYLCSVEARGTEAFFGQGTRLTVV.

The chain couples TRBV5-5 to TRBJ2-7; TRBD2 is a possible D gene (6 bases). Trimming took 1 base from V and 0 from J, leaving 8 bases between them. Germline CDR1 SGHKS, CDR2 YYEKEE (reference sequence). This CDR3 has 14 residues. The CDR3 loop reads CASSLRGNSYEQYF. The CDR3 bases are TGTGCCAGCAGCTTGCGCGGGAACTCCTACGAGCAGTACTTC.

The chain uses TRBV5-5 and TRBJ2-2; tentative D call: TRBD2 (5 bases). V lost 6 bases, J lost 4 bases, and 10 bases lay in between. The CDR3 is made up of 13 amino acids. CDR1 and CDR2 from the germline V gene are SGHKS and YYEKEE (reference sequence). CDR3 DNA: TGTGCCAGCACCCCACGGGGCACCGGGGAGCTGTTTTTT. Translated, it gives CASTPRGTGELFF. Full variable domain (remainder filled in from reference TRBV5-5 and TRBJ2-2): DAGVTQSPTHLIKTRGQQVTLRCSPISGHKSVSWYQQVLGQGPQFIFQYYEKEERGRGNFPDRFSARQFPNYSSELNVNALLLGDSALYLCASTPRGTGELFFGEGSRLTVL.

This clonotype was counted between two and nine times. The chain links TRBV5-5 to TRBJ1-1; D possibly corresponds to TRBD1 (6 bases). The V end lost 5 bases, the J end lost 8 bases, and 10 bases lay between the germline ends. The CDR3 covers 11 residues. From germline, CDR1 is SGHKS and CDR2 YYEKEE (reference sequence). This CDR3 is CASRIQGEAFF. The CDR3 DNA follows: TGTGCCAGCAGGATACAGGGAGAAGCTTTCTTT.

The chain joins TRBV20-1 to TRBJ2-3; 8 nucleotides match TRBD1. This CDR3 is 15 amino acids long. V trimming: 6 bases; J trimming: 3 bases; junction bases outside the gene matches: 11. Looked up from germline, CDR1 is DFQATT and CDR2 is SNEGSKA (reference sequence). The CDR3 sequence is CSAVGAGGLTDTQYF. CDR3 bases: TGCAGTGCGGTGGGGGCAGGGGGCCTTACAGATACGCAGTATTTT.

J is TRBJ2-1 and V is TRBV10-3, with 9 bases that match TRBD2. The CDR3 contains 15 residues. Per germline, CDR1 ENHRY and CDR2 SYGVKD. With 1 base clipped from V and 5 bases from J, the junction kept 3 bases outside the gene matches. The CDR3 nucleotides are TGTGCCATCAGTGAGTGGTCTAGCGGGGACAATGAGCAGTTCTTC. It is translated as CAISEWSSGDNEQFF.

Only a few counts were recorded for this clonotype. This chain links TRBV6-5 with TRBJ2-1, with 10 bases fitting TRBD1. After removal of 2 bases from V and 4 bases from J, the junction contained 2 bases not matched to a gene. The CDR3 is 15 amino acids. Germline-derived CDR1 and CDR2 are MNHEY and SVGAGI. The CDR3 is CASSYGTGAYNEQFF. As DNA, the CDR3 is TGTGCCAGCAGTTACGGGACAGGGGCTTACAATGAGCAGTTCTTC.

The chain couples TRBV6-5 to TRBJ2-1; 9 bases fit TRBD1. Germline-derived CDR1 and CDR2 are MNHEY and SVGAGI. CDR3 size: 18 residues. V trimming: 3 bases; J trimming: 1 base; junction bases outside the gene matches: 10. As DNA, the CDR3 is TGTGCCAGCAGTTATCGGTCGGGACAGGGAAGATCCTACAATGAGCAGTTCTTC. Encoded protein: CASSYRSGQGRSYNEQFF.

This clonotype was observed a handful of times. The genes are TRBV2 and TRBJ1-2, with 8 bases lining up with TRBD1. The CDR3 totals 15 residues. Germline CDR1 is SNHLY and CDR2 is FYNNEI. The V gene end was trimmed by 0 bases and the J gene end by 7 bases; junction bases not matched to a gene: 7. DNA of the CDR3: TGTGCCAGCAGTGAAGCACGGACAGGGAATAGTGGCTACACCTTC. Translating it yields CASSEARTGNSGYTF. The variable domain in full, completed from reference TRBV2 and TRBJ1-2, reads EPEVTQTPSHQVTQMGQEVILRCVPISNHLYFYWYRQILGQKVEFLVSFYNNEISEKSEIFDDQFSVERPDGSNFTLKIRSTKLEDSAMYFCASSEARTGNSGYTFGSGTRLTVV.

The chain joins TRBV28 to TRBJ2-7; D perhaps matches TRBD2 (7 bases). This CDR3 spans 13 amino acids. Germline V CDR1 and CDR2: MDHEN, SYDVKM. Trimming took off 6 bases at V and 13 bases at J, with 22 bases between the two ends. CDR3 loop: CASSLPRAGALYV. CDR3 in DNA: TGTGCCAGCAGCCTACCTAGGGCGGGGGCTCTCTACGTC.

The chain joins TRBV6-1 to TRBJ2-1; D might be TRBD1 or TRBD2, each matching 5 bases. This CDR3 spans 15 amino acids. In germline, CDR1 is MNHNS, CDR2 SASEGT. V lost 7 bases, J lost 0 bases, and 13 bases lay in between. The CDR3 DNA reads TGTGCCAGCACCCCGGGACCGAACTCCTACAATGAGCAGTTCTTC. Translation: CASTPGPNSYNEQFF.

This sequence joins TRBV20-1 and TRBJ2-2; either TRBD1 or TRBD2 may fit D (5 bases each). Germline CDR1 and CDR2: DFQATT and SNEGSKA (reference sequence). The CDR3 length is 14 residues. V dropped 2 bases and J dropped 5 bases, with 12 bases sitting between them. The CDR3 spells CSARFRGGTGELFF. The CDR3 bases are TGCAGTGCTAGATTTCGGGGCGGGACCGGGGAGCTGTTTTTT.

This chain uses TRBV19 with TRBJ2-3; either TRBD1 or TRBD2 may supply D (6 bases each). The CDR3 totals 17 residues. Between the trimmed V and J ends, which lost 5 bases and 1 base, there was a span of 19 bases. Germline-derived CDR1 and CDR2 are LNHDA and SQIVND (reference sequence). CDR3 residues: CASSRILGGAGTDTQYF. The CDR3 DNA reads TGTGCCAGTAGTCGTATTCTGGGGGGCGCGGGCACAGATACGCAGTATTTT.

This clonotype was counted many times. The rearrangement links TRBV5-1 to TRBJ2-2; 14 positions agree with TRBD2. Germline trimming cut 4 bases from V and 1 base from J; bases unmatched to any gene: 6. The CDR3 is made up of 18 amino acids. The V gene's germline CDR1 is SGHRS and CDR2 YFSETQ. This chain's CDR3 is CASSAGLAGALNTGELFF. The CDR3 bases are TGCGCCAGCAGCGCGGGACTAGCGGGGGCCTTGAACACCGGGGAGCTGTTTTTT.

The chain carries TRBV18 and TRBJ1-6, with D unresolved. From germline, CDR1 is KGHSH and CDR2 LQKENI. This CDR3 region has 12 residues. The V and J ends lost 2 bases and 10 bases respectively, with 6 bases between them. The CDR3 DNA follows: TGTGCCAGCTCACCAAATCGCTCACCCCTCCACTTT. Amino acids: CASSPNRSPLHF.

This clonotype has at least ten counts. The chain has TRBV29-1 and TRBJ2-7; TRBD1 is a possible D gene (5 bases). V lost 1 base to trimming and J lost 2 bases, with 12 bases between them. The germline CDR1 and CDR2 sequences are SQVTM and ANQGSEA. The CDR3 totals 14 residues. CDR3 nucleotides: TGCAGCGTTGAAGGGTCAGGGAAACCCTACGAGCAGTACTTC. Translated, it gives CSVEGSGKPYEQYF.